Reported below is one T cell receptor beta chain. Per the authors' pipeline: Counts of nucleated cells, estimated from reference gene primer amplification, were obtained. Assay: immunoSEQ multiplex PCR; the TCRdb copy retains only in-frame clones and omits some. D and trimming come from the DNA, and the V and J calls and clone size come from that table. The sample includes fewer than 130,000 clones, approximately 85% of them seen just once. Germline values: CDR1 KGHDR, CDR2 SFDVKD. This CDR3 is 16 amino acids long. V dropped 5 bases and J dropped 3; count of bases not matched to a gene: 5. These data are taken from a study of blood T cell repertoires in COVID-19. Study context: There were acute and convalescent COVID-19 samples, and they came from the United States, Italy and Spain. Sample material is recorded as cDNA or gDNA derived from T cells, B-cell-depleted T cells, or PBMCs.

The origin of this receptor is a human donor in a cohort sampled during active COVID-19. This rearrangement joins TRBV24-1 to TRBJ2-5, with 13 bases fitting TRBD2. Sequencing input: peripheral blood. CDR3 residues: CATSARGTSGEETQYF. In DNA form, the CDR3 reads TGTGCCACCAGTGCCCGGGGGACTAGCGGGGAAGAGACCCAGTACTTC.